The T cell receptor (beta chain) described here comes from a study of CD8 T cells in ankylosing spondylitis. This clonotype was seen a few times. Its specificity is not known. The V and J ends lost 4 bases and 0 bases respectively, with 18 bases between them. The CDR3 has 17 residues. Germline CDR1 and CDR2: SGHRS and YFSETQ. Overall study results and limits: Certain motif variants had earlier appeared in reactive arthritis synovial fluid and blood. In ankylosing spondylitis blood, a motif of roughly 8 highly homologous TCR beta variants appeared characteristic. Researchers report that disease-linked clones proved CD8+ and relatively rare in peripheral blood.

Generation of TCR beta libraries employed quantitative 5'-RACE incorporating molecular barcodes. Each CDR3 protein is one row after TCRdb ran MiXCR on the 5' RACE reads. The data contain about 280,000 distinct CDR3 sequences, 20% of them singletons. This receptor was taken from a male donor with ankylosing spondylitis or in good health (not recorded which). The V gene is TRBV5-1, the J gene TRBJ2-3; D gene unclear. The sequenced sample consisted of blood, either unsorted or a sorted T cell fraction (not recorded which). The CDR3 bases are TGCGCCAGCAGCCCATGGGGTACTGAACCTAGCACAGATACGCAGTATTTT. It specifies CASSPWGTEPSTDTQYF.